These T cell receptor beta chains were read from a single sample in a study of cytomegalovirus exposure and HLA in healthy donors. The protocol was immunoSEQ multiplex PCR, while the TCRdb copy is restricted to in-frame clones and leaves out a portion. This table has roughly 110,000 clones, about 88% appearing once. Input material: PBMCs. The receptors come from a woman younger than 35 in good health and CMV-seropositive. CDR3s include the opening cysteine and the closing phenylalanine or tryptophan. A D gene is named only where the DNA matches it firmly. Clone sizes are given selectively: once, few, many, or a class where the clone is expanded.

clone_size,d_call,j_call,v_call,cdr3_aa,cdr3_nt
NA,NA,TRBJ2-5,TRBV7-7,CASSLDERLSPGETQYF,TGTGCTAGCAGCTTAGATGAAAGACTAAGCCCTGGGGAGACCCAGTACTTC
NA,TRBD1,TRBJ1-4,TRBV9,CASSPGTGRAGAEKLFF,TGTGCCAGCAGCCCCGGGACAGGGAGGGCTGGGGCGGAAAAACTGTTTTTT
NA,NA,TRBJ2-1,TRBV19,CASTSTTYNEQFF,TGTGCCAGTACCTCGACAACCTACAATGAGCAGTTCTTC
NA,TRBD2,TRBJ2-1,TRBV7-2,CASRPRGSGGGGEQFF,TGTGCCAGCAGACCCCGGGGTAGCGGGGGTGGAGGTGAGCAGTTCTTC
NA,TRBD1,TRBJ1-5,TRBV6-5,CASRSGRQGAQPQHF,TGTGCCAGCAGGTCAGGGAGACAGGGGGCCCAGCCCCAGCATTTT
NA,NA,TRBJ1-1,TRBV2,CASSEIGRGNTEAFF,TGTGCCAGCAGTGAAATCGGCAGGGGGAACACTGAAGCTTTCTTT
NA,TRBD2,TRBJ2-2,TRBV7-9,CASRRYYLGTSATGELFF,TGTGCCAGCAGGCGATATTATTTGGGGACTAGCGCAACCGGGGAGCTGTTTTTT
NA,NA,TRBJ2-7,TRBV11-2,CASSLGRGLRAYEQYF,TGTGCCAGCAGCTTAGGGAGGGGGCTGCGGGCCTACGAGCAGTACTTC
once,TRBD1,TRBJ1-3,TRBV5-4,CASSLGQVSGNTIYF,TGTGCCAGCAGCCTTGGACAGGTCTCTGGAAACACCATATATTTT
NA,NA,TRBJ1-2,TRBV6-6,CASSYAANSGYTF,TGTGCCAGCAGTTACGCAGCGAACTCCGGCTACACCTTC
NA,TRBD1,TRBJ1-5,TRBV19,CASIAGTARDQPQHF,TGTGCCAGTATCGCCGGGACAGCGAGGGATCAGCCCCAGCATTTT
NA,NA,TRBJ2-3,TRBV9,CASSSEDTTTDTQYF,TGTGCCAGCAGCTCAGAGGACACGACCACAGATACGCAGTATTTT
NA,NA,TRBJ2-5,TRBV27,CASSRGAQETQYF,TGTGCCAGCAGCCGTGGGGCTCAAGAGACCCAGTACTTC
once,TRBD2,TRBJ2-1,TRBV10-3,CAISSGPSGSYNEQFF,TGTGCCATCAGTTCTGGCCCTAGCGGCTCCTACAATGAGCAGTTCTTC
NA,NA,TRBJ2-7,TRBV21-1,CASSKGRTGGDGEQYF,TGTGCCAGCAGCAAAGGAAGGACAGGTGGAGATGGCGAGCAGTACTTC
NA,TRBD2,TRBJ2-3,TRBV7-7,CASSIGTSGSTDTQYF,TGTGCCAGCAGCATCGGGACTAGCGGCAGCACAGATACGCAGTATTTT
NA,NA,TRBJ1-4,TRBV6-1,CAIRVQFNEKLFF,TGTGCCATACGGGTGCAGTTTAATGAAAAACTGTTTTTT
NA,NA,TRBJ2-1,TRBV27,CASRIVGQSSNEQFF,TGTGCCAGCAGGATAGTCGGACAATCTTCCAATGAGCAGTTCTTC
NA,NA,TRBJ1-3,TRBV2,CASSEARVGAGGNTIYF,TGTGCCAGCAGTGAAGCTCGGGTGGGCGCGGGGGGAAACACCATATATTTT
NA,TRBD2,TRBJ2-3,TRBV6-4,CASSPGGSTDTQYF,TGTGCCAGCAGTCCCGGGGGGAGTACAGATACGCAGTATTTT
NA,NA,TRBJ1-5,TRBV5-1,CASSLGQNNQPQHF,TGCGCCAGCAGCTTGGGACAGAACAATCAGCCCCAGCATTTT
NA,TRBD1,TRBJ1-4,TRBV6-6,CASNQGGSNEKLFF,TGTGCCAGCAATCAGGGGGGATCTAATGAAAAACTGTTTTTT
NA,TRBD1,TRBJ2-2,TRBV5-1,CASSTSGTANTGELFF,TGCGCCAGCAGCACTTCCGGGACAGCGAACACCGGGGAGCTGTTTTTT
NA,NA,TRBJ1-3,TRBV2,CASSELGGNSGNTIYF,TGTGCCAGCAGTGAACTGGGGGGGAACTCTGGAAACACCATATATTTT
NA,NA,TRBJ1-2,TRBV9,CASSVSLGRYGYTF,TGTGCCAGCAGCGTATCTCTGGGCCGCTATGGCTACACCTTC
NA,NA,TRBJ1-3,TRBV7-2,CASSQNTGNTIYF,TGTGCCAGCAGCCAGAACACTGGAAACACCATATATTTT
NA,NA,TRBJ2-2,TRBV5-1,CASSLAGVTNTGELFF,TGCGCCAGCAGCTTGGCCGGGGTAACGAACACCGGGGAGCTGTTTTTT
NA,NA,TRBJ2-5,TRBV7-2,CASSLLGSQETQYF,TGTGCCAGCAGCTTACTAGGATCCCAAGAGACCCAGTACTTC
NA,TRBD2,TRBJ2-1,TRBV27,CASSLRTSGATYNEQFF,TGTGCCAGCAGTTTAAGAACTAGCGGGGCCACATACAATGAGCAGTTCTTC
NA,TRBD1,TRBJ1-5,TRBV27,CASSHGTDQPQHF,TGTGCCAGCAGTCACGGGACAGATCAGCCCCAGCATTTT
NA,TRBD1,TRBJ1-2,TRBV6-5,CASSGTGTNYGYTF,TGTGCCAGCAGCGGGACAGGGACTAACTATGGCTACACCTTC
NA,TRBD1,TRBJ1-2,TRBV28,CASSLTTGRYGYTF,TGTGCCAGCAGCCTAACGACAGGGCGTTATGGCTACACCTTC
NA,NA,TRBJ1-1,TRBV2,CASSTGLGNTEAFF,TGTGCCAGCAGTACGGGACTGGGGAACACTGAAGCTTTCTTT